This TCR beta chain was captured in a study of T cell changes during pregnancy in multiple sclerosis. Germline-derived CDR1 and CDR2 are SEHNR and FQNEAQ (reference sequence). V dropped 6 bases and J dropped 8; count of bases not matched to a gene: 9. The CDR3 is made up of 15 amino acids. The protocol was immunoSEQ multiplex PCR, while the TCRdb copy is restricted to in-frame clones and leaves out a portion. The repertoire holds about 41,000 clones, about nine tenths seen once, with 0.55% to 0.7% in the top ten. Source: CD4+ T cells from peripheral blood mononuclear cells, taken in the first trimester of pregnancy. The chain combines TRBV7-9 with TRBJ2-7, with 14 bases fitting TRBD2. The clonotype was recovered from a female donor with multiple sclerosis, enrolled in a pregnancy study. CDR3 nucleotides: TGTGCCAGCAGTTCAGCGGGACTAGCGGGAGATCAGCAGTACTTC. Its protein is CASSSAGLAGDQQYF. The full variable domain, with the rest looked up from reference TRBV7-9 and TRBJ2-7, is DTGVSQNPRHKITKRGQNVTFRCDPISEHNRLYWYRQTLGQGPEFLTYFQNEAQLEKSRLLSDRFSAERPKGSFSTLEIQRTEQGDSAMYLCASSSAGLAGDQQYFGPGTRLTVT.